This T cell receptor beta chain was identified during a study of cytomegalovirus exposure and HLA in healthy donors. Turning to the study itself: A preliminary data release comprised around 85 million unique TCRs obtained from HLA-typed donors.

In germline, CDR1 is SEHNR, CDR2 FQNEAQ (reference sequence). J lost 2 bases, V lost 4 bases, and 5 bases had no gene match. The CDR3 runs 15 residues. The PCR employed 60 Vbeta primers together with 13 Jbeta primers. TCRdb's table, derived via immunoSEQ multiplex PCR, lists solely in-frame clones and lacks some. The sample has approximately 150,000 clones, 80% seen once; the top ten hold roughly 9.7%. Note on this clone: The antigen remains unidentified.

The study, taken as a whole, reports: Previous analysis showed most TCR beta V segments were productive about 87% or about 30% of the time.

The sequenced sample was PBMCs. V is TRBV7-9 and J is TRBJ2-5; 9 bases map to TRBD1. This sequence was found in a man between 18 and 35 years old in good health and CMV-seropositive. Here the CDR3 DNA reads TGTGCCAGCAGCTCGAGACAGGGGGTACAAGAGACCCAGTACTTC. Translation gives CASSSRQGVQETQYF.